This TCR beta chain was profiled in a study of shared clonotypes between healthy human individuals. Study conclusions and caveats: Naive subsets usually exceeded memory subsets in estimated richness.

In regard to this clone: What it binds is not known. The same CDR3 arises from other DNA sequences in this sample as well.

Germline trimming cut 1 base from V and 3 bases from J; bases unmatched to any gene: 3. Germline loops: CDR1 SGHRS, CDR2 YFSETQ. The CDR3 is made up of 14 amino acids. Measured with immunoSEQ multiplex PCR; TCRdb has only the in-frame clones, and not every one. Here the sample spans 2,500,000 or so clones, 93% being singletons. The source is a man younger than 35 in good health. Some clones in this sample may be carry-over from other donors' samples. Sequences were obtained from naive CD4+ T cells from PBMCs. Documented subset: CD45RA+ positively selected. V usage is TRBV5-1 and J usage is TRBJ1-1; TRBD1 matches at 7 bases. The CDR3 loop is CASSLRQGDTEAFF. The CDR3 bases are TGCGCCAGCAGCTTGAGGCAGGGGGACACTGAAGCTTTCTTT.